The present T cell receptor (beta chain) was sequenced within a study of blood T cell repertoires in COVID-19. Study background: Sample material is recorded as cDNA or gDNA derived from T cells, B-cell-depleted T cells, or PBMCs.

Recruits, aged roughly 18 to 90 years, lived in some 25 US areas. Participant-given clinical history determined each cohort assignment. Cohort 3 donors counted as recovered after two negative PCRs, clearance, or resolved symptoms. This table comes from immunoSEQ multiplex PCR, and its TCRdb copy is limited to in-frame clones, with some not included. Among some 430,000 clones listed, roughly 91% were seen once. The sequencing sample was made of PBMCs or T cells enriched from blood (not recorded which). The clonotype originates from a man aged 18 to 30 who had recovered from COVID-19.

The CDR3 loop reads CASSLGQPYEQYF. CDR3 DNA sequence: TGTGCCAGCAGCTTAGGACAGCCCTACGAGCAGTACTTC. The chain recombines TRBV11-2 with TRBJ2-7; weak D call: TRBD1 (5 bases). The CDR3 totals 13 residues. CDR1 is SGHAT and CDR2 is FQNNGV in the germline V gene. The V end lost 1 base, the J end lost 2 bases, and 6 bases lay between the germline ends.